Described below is a single TCR beta chain sequence and its context. Its specificity is unknown. Antigen-specific CD4+ T cells were expanded (with viral peptide pools) by the ViraFEST assay ahead of sequencing. Cultured cells yielded isolated CD4+ T cells after 10 days. Absence of prior SARS-CoV-2 infection characterized the vaccine recipients, who showed negative nucleocapsid antibodies. Wells of 1.8 million or so PBMC each were grown with about 9.8 IU/ml IL-2 and 9.5 to 10 ug/ml peptides. IL-2 medium supplanted half the medium on days 3 and 7. The data stem from a study of vaccination effects on CD4 cells after COVID-19. Study-level results: Clones arising from infection and from vaccination showed marked clonal contraction late after vaccination.

Clones were read by immunoSEQ multiplex PCR, and TCRdb kept only the in-frame ones, dropping some. The sample lists around 22,000 clones; about 73% were seen once. The CDR3 spans 13 residues. V was cut by 6 bases and J by 2 bases, with 10 bases left in between. The germline V gene has CDR1 MNHEY and CDR2 SMNVEV (reference sequence). The chain employs TRBV27 and TRBJ2-5; D is uncertain. This sequence originates from a human donor who received a COVID-19 vaccine. Here the sequenced sample was CD4+ T cells from PBMCs cultured with HCoV-229E spike peptides, taken before COVID-19 vaccination. The CDR3 loop is CASRPYEQETQYF. The CDR3 nucleotides are TGTGCCAGCAGACCCTACGAACAAGAGACCCAGTACTTC.